This T cell receptor beta chain appears in the sequencing data of a study of blood T cells in healthy people across ages. Study-level background: The capture of about one barcoded beta molecule per two T cells was achieved by template switching.

The CDR3 runs 11 residues. V gave up 4 bases and J gave up 2 bases, with 6 bases separating them. The germline gives CDR1 DFQATT, CDR2 SNEGSKA (reference sequence). Study-level results: Long-lived donors carried more naive CD4+ cells and greater diversity than aged donors.

This clonotype turned up a few times. No antigen is known for it. Primers used in a second PCR of about 7 to 12 cycles were a sample-barcoded 5' primer and a J-beta primer mix. TCRdb re-called the 5' RACE reads with MiXCR, one entry per CDR3 protein. The table lists approximately 770,000 distinct CDR3 sequences, 58% of them singletons. Each sample gave at least 6.5 million isolated PBMCs. The V call is TRBV20-1, the J call TRBJ2-7; the D gene is possibly TRBD2 (5 bases). This receptor was identified in a man under 40 in good health. Material: blood. DNA of the CDR3: TGCAGTGCTACCGGGACCTACGAGCAGTACTTC. It specifies CSATGTYEQYF.